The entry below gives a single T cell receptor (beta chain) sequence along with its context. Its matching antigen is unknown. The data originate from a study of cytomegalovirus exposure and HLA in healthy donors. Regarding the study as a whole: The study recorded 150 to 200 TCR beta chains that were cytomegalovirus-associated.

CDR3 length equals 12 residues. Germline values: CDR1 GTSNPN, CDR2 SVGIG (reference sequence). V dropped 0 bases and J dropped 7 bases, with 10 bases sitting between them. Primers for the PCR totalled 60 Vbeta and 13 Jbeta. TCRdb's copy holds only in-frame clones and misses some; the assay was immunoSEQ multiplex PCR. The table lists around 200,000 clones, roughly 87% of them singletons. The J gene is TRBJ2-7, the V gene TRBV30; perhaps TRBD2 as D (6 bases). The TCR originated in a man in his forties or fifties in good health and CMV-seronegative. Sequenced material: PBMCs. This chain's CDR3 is CAWSVGAGEQYF. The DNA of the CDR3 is TGTGCCTGGAGTGTAGGGGCGGGGGAGCAGTACTTC. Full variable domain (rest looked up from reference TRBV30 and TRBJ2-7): SQTIHQWPATLVQPVGSPLSLECTVEGTSNPNLYWYRQAAGRGLQLLFYSVGIGQISSEVPQNLSASRPQDRQFILSSKKLLLSDSGFYLCAWSVGAGEQYFGPGTRLTVT.